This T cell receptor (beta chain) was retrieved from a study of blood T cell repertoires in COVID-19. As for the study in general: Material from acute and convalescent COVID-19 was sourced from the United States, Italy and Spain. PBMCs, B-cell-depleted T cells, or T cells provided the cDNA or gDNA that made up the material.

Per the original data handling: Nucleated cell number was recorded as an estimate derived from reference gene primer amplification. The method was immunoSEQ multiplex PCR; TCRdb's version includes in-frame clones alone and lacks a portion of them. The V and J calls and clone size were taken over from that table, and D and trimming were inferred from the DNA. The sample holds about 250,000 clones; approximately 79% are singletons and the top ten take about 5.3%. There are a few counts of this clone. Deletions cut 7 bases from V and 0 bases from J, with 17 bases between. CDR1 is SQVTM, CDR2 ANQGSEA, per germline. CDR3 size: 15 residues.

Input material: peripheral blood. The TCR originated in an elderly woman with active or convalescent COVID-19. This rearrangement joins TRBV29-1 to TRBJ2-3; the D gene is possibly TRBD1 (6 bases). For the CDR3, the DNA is TGCAGCGCTGCGTCCAGGGGTATGAGCACAGATACGCAGTATTTT. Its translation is CSAASRGMSTDTQYF.